These T cell receptor beta chains were read from a single sample in a study of blood T cell repertoires in COVID-19. Clones were sequenced by immunoSEQ multiplex PCR, and TCRdb holds only the in-frame ones, with some missing. The sample has fewer than 200,000 clones; 85% are singletons. The sequenced sample consisted of peripheral blood. These receptors originate from a human donor with acute or convalescent COVID-19. The donor label of this sample is uncertain. Each CDR3 is given with its conserved first and last residue. A D gene is named only where the DNA matches it firmly. Expanded clones are given a class, and other clones once, few, many or no size at all.

J: TRBJ2-5; size: NA; D: TRBD2; V: TRBV18; CDR3: CASSPETSVQVVVETQYF; DNA: TGTGCCAGCTCACCAGAGACTAGCGTCCAGGTTGTGGTAGAGACCCAGTACTTC
J: TRBJ1-1; size: NA; D: TRBD1; V: TRBV5-4; CDR3: CASSPGTDRGRDTEAFF; DNA: TGTGCCAGCAGCCCTGGGACCGACAGGGGGCGAGACACTGAAGCTTTCTTT
J: TRBJ1-1; size: few; D: TRBD1; V: TRBV7-9; CDR3: CASSHRGPGTEAFF; DNA: TGTGCCAGCAGCCACAGGGGGCCGGGCACTGAAGCTTTCTTT
J: TRBJ1-5; size: NA; D: TRBD1; V: TRBV14; CDR3: CASTQGQGSAQPQHF; DNA: TGTGCCAGCACCCAAGGACAGGGATCAGCTCAGCCCCAGCATTTT
J: TRBJ2-5; size: few; D: NA; V: TRBV6-5; CDR3: CASSTSLGETQYF; DNA: TGTGCCAGCAGCACTAGCTTGGGGGAGACCCAGTACTTC
J: TRBJ1-5; size: few; D: TRBD1; V: TRBV19; CDR3: CASSIDTGGTGASNQPQHF; DNA: TGTGCCAGTAGTATAGATACGGGGGGGACAGGGGCCTCCAATCAGCCCCAGCATTTT
J: TRBJ2-1; size: NA; D: TRBD1; V: TRBV28; CDR3: CASTLGDRARNEQFF; DNA: TGTGCCAGCACCTTGGGGGACAGGGCGAGAAATGAGCAGTTCTTC
J: TRBJ2-5; size: few; D: TRBD2; V: TRBV9; CDR3: CASSVGTSGVETQYF; DNA: TGTGCCAGCAGCGTTGGGACTAGCGGGGTCGAGACCCAGTACTTC
J: TRBJ2-1; size: NA; D: NA; V: TRBV3-1/TRBV3-2; CDR3: CASSQGTPGGNEQFF; DNA: TGTGCCAGCAGCCAGGGGACGCCCGGAGGGAATGAGCAGTTCTTC
J: TRBJ2-1; size: once; D: NA; V: TRBV6-5; CDR3: CASNTRGLAPGQFF; DNA: TGTGCCAGCAACACCCGTGGGCTAGCCCCGGGGCAGTTCTTC
J: TRBJ2-3; size: NA; D: TRBD2; V: TRBV6-5; CDR3: CASRTSEGDTQYF; DNA: TGTGCCAGCAGAACTAGCGAGGGTGATACGCAGTATTTT
J: TRBJ1-5; size: NA; D: TRBD1; V: TRBV30; CDR3: CAWTGTGGSNQPQHF; DNA: TGTGCCTGGACCGGGACAGGGGGTTCCAATCAGCCCCAGCATTTT
J: TRBJ2-7; size: NA; D: NA; V: TRBV2; CDR3: CASTGLTGSSYEQYF; DNA: TGTGCCAGCACTGGCTTAACAGGGAGCTCCTACGAGCAGTACTTC
J: TRBJ1-1; size: few; D: NA; V: TRBV4-1; CDR3: CASSQDSSVIPFF; DNA: TGCGCCAGCAGCCAAGATTCCTCGGTAATACCTTTCTTT
J: TRBJ2-2; size: NA; D: TRBD2; V: TRBV24-1; CDR3: CATSDPRLAPGGLFF; DNA: TGTGCCACCAGTGATCCCCGGCTGGCCCCGGGGGGGCTGTTTTTT
J: TRBJ1-5; size: NA; D: TRBD1; V: TRBV3-1/TRBV3-2; CDR3: CASSQQGNQPQHF; DNA: TGTGCCAGCAGTCAACAGGGGAATCAGCCCCAGCATTTT
J: TRBJ2-7; size: NA; D: TRBD1; V: TRBV19; CDR3: CASSITGGSYEQYF; DNA: TGTGCCAGTAGTATCACAGGGGGTTCCTACGAGCAGTACTTC
J: TRBJ2-2; size: NA; D: NA; V: TRBV13; CDR3: CASSLLSGVAGELFF; DNA: TGTGCCAGCAGCTTACTTTCAGGGGTCGCCGGGGAGCTGTTTTTT
J: TRBJ2-7; size: NA; D: NA; V: TRBV28; CDR3: CASRQGSYEQYF; DNA: TGTGCCAGCAGACAGGGCTCCTACGAGCAGTACTTC
J: TRBJ2-4; size: NA; D: NA; V: TRBV6-1; CDR3: CASSDRNLAKNIQYF; DNA: TGTGCCAGCAGTGACCGTAATTTGGCCAAAAACATTCAGTACTTC
J: TRBJ1-2; size: NA; D: TRBD1; V: TRBV30; CDR3: CAWSRPGQISGYTF; DNA: TGTGCCTGGAGTCGACCGGGACAGATAAGTGGCTACACCTTC
J: TRBJ1-3; size: once; D: TRBD1; V: TRBV4-2; CDR3: CASSQDADRAGNTIYF; DNA: TGTGCCAGCAGCCAAGATGCGGACAGGGCTGGAAACACCATATATTTT
J: TRBJ1-1; size: NA; D: NA; V: TRBV4-1; CDR3: CASSQGPGRAETEAFF; DNA: TGCGCCAGCAGCCAGGGGCCGGGGAGGGCGGAAACTGAAGCTTTCTTT
J: TRBJ2-5; size: once; D: TRBD2; V: TRBV12-3/TRBV12-4; CDR3: CASSLGGQETQYF; DNA: TGTGCCAGCAGTTTGGGGGGGCAAGAGACCCAGTACTTC
J: TRBJ1-2; size: NA; D: NA; V: TRBV10-3; CDR3: CAIRGADGYGYTF; DNA: TGTGCCATCCGGGGGGCCGATGGCTATGGCTACACCTTC
J: TRBJ1-1; size: NA; D: NA; V: TRBV5-6; CDR3: CASSSGWGEAFF; DNA: TGTGCCAGCAGCTCGGGGTGGGGTGAAGCTTTCTTT
J: TRBJ2-7; size: once; D: NA; V: TRBV7-8; CDR3: CASSLGDRTYAFPEQYF; DNA: TGTGCCAGCAGCTTAGGCGACAGGACCTATGCGTTTCCCGAGCAGTACTTC
J: TRBJ2-7; size: NA; D: TRBD2; V: TRBV2; CDR3: CASSSPGAGGQDEQYF; DNA: TGTGCCAGCAGTTCGCCGGGGGCGGGGGGCCAGGACGAGCAGTACTTC
J: TRBJ2-1; size: NA; D: NA; V: TRBV7-3; CDR3: CASSLSRGEVNEQFF; DNA: TGTGCCAGCAGCTTGTCTCGCGGGGAGGTCAATGAGCAGTTCTTC
J: TRBJ2-4; size: once; D: NA; V: TRBV19; CDR3: CASSTLLGSGLAKNIQYF; DNA: TGTGCCAGTAGTACCCTCCTTGGTAGCGGTTTAGCCAAAAACATTCAGTACTTC
J: TRBJ1-1; size: few; D: NA; V: TRBV19; CDR3: CASSAPGWVNTEAFF; DNA: TGTGCCAGTAGTGCACCGGGTTGGGTGAACACTGAAGCTTTCTTT
J: TRBJ1-6; size: NA; D: NA; V: TRBV2; CDR3: CASTPAAYNSPLHF; DNA: TGTGCCAGCACCCCGGCGGCTTATAATTCACCCCTCCACTTT
J: TRBJ1-1; size: NA; D: NA; V: TRBV5-1; CDR3: CASSLVSPGNTEAFF; DNA: TGCGCCAGCAGCTTGGTATCCCCGGGGAACACTGAAGCTTTCTTT
J: TRBJ2-7; size: NA; D: TRBD1; V: TRBV28; CDR3: CASSYRDRSYEQYF; DNA: TGTGCCAGCAGTTACCGGGACAGATCCTACGAGCAGTACTTC
J: TRBJ2-7; size: NA; D: NA; V: TRBV7-7; CDR3: CASSLGPRGSYEQYF; DNA: TGTGCCAGCAGCTTAGGTCCCAGGGGTTCCTACGAGCAGTACTTC